One TCR beta chain is described in this entry. Trimming stripped 8 bases from V and 1 base from J, with 5 bases between. The CDR3 has 11 amino acids. The germline gives CDR1 MDHEN, CDR2 SYDVKM. This record comes from a study of T cell clones after liver transplantation. The method was immunoSEQ multiplex PCR; TCRdb's version includes in-frame clones alone and lacks a portion of them. The table lists about 45,000 clones, about 86% of them singletons. Sequencing used CD4+ T cells from blood, obtained 24 months after liver transplant. The V call is TRBV28, the J call TRBJ1-1, with D unresolved. The TCR comes from a human patient who received a liver transplant. Some of the T cells might come from the graft donor. Here the CDR3 reads CASGRNTEAFF. The CDR3 coding sequence is TGTGCCAGCGGGAGGAACACTGAAGCTTTCTTT. Variable domain in full (rest from reference TRBV28 and TRBJ1-1): DVKVTQSSRYLVKRTGEKVFLECVQDMDHENMFWYRQDPGLGLRLIYFSYDVKMKEKGDIPEGYSVSREKKERFSLILESASTNQTSMYLCASGRNTEAFFGQGTRLTVV.